These 13 T cell receptor beta chains were sequenced from one sample in a study of blood T cell repertoires in COVID-19. Some clones are missing from TCRdb's copy, which holds only in-frame ones; the method was immunoSEQ multiplex PCR. The sample lists 150,000 to 200,000 clones; 90% were seen once. The source material was peripheral blood. The origin of the receptors is a man in his sixties with active or convalescent COVID-19.

J is TRBJ2-5 and V is TRBV3-1 (or the pseudogene TRBV3-2); weak D call: TRBD2 (6 bases). Germline CDR1 LGHDT, CDR2 YNNKEL (reference sequence). This CDR3 spans 14 amino acids. Trimming took off 4 bases at V and 1 base at J, with 10 bases between the two ends. CDR3 DNA: TGTGCCAGCAGCCGAGGGACTTTCCAAGAGACCCAGTACTTC. It codes for CASSRGTFQETQYF.

This chain uses TRBV9 with TRBJ2-1; 8 positions match TRBD2. Germline-derived CDR1 and CDR2 are SGDLS and YYNGEE. After removal of 3 bases from V and 4 bases from J, the junction contained 6 bases not matched to a gene. The CDR3 totals 15 residues. The CDR3 sequence: CASSESGSKYNEQFF. CDR3 DNA sequence: TGTGCCAGCAGCGAAAGCGGGAGTAAGTACAATGAGCAGTTCTTC.

This CDR3 reads CASSVHPTGATNEKLFF. The CDR3 DNA sequence: TGTGCCAGCAGCGTCCATCCGACAGGAGCAACTAATGAAAAACTGTTTTTT. This chain uses TRBV9 with TRBJ1-4; weak D call: TRBD1 (6 bases). Trimming pared 2 bases from V and 0 bases from J, leaving 14 bases between. The CDR3 is 17 residues long. Per the germline V gene, CDR1 is SGDLS and CDR2 is YYNGEE.

This clone was recorded only once. This chain connects TRBV7-6 to TRBJ2-2; maybe TRBD1 (5 bases). CDR1 and CDR2 (germline): SGHVS, FNYEAQ. The length of the CDR3 is 20 residues. Trimming pared 3 bases from V and 4 bases from J, leaving 27 bases between. CDR3 sequence: CASSLAPLNSGFLGTGELFF. The CDR3, as DNA: TGTGCCAGCAGCTTGGCTCCATTGAATTCAGGGTTTCTTGGCACCGGGGAGCTGTTTTTT.

The gene calls are TRBV6-5 and TRBJ1-1, with 7 nucleotides matching TRBD1. The V gene's germline CDR1 is MNHEY and CDR2 SVGAGI. J was trimmed by 6 bases and V by 7 bases; bases with no gene match: 5. The CDR3 has 12 amino acids. The CDR3 here is CASTETGPEAFF. CDR3 in DNA: TGTGCCAGCACCGAGACAGGGCCTGAAGCTTTCTTT.

This clone was seen just once. V gene TRBV5-4 combines with J gene TRBJ2-1; tentatively, D is TRBD2 (6 bases). The V end was cut by 0 bases, the J end by 0 bases, with 16 bases between. The CDR3 sequence is 18 residues long. Germline V gene lookup returns CDR1 SGHNT and CDR2 YYREEE (reference sequence). CDR3 region: CASSLAFRRGSSYNEQFF. Written as DNA, the CDR3 is TGTGCCAGCAGCTTGGCCTTCCGACGGGGGAGCTCCTACAATGAGCAGTTCTTC.

The genes are TRBV19 and TRBJ1-6; TRBD1 matches at 9 bases. The germline V gene has CDR1 LNHDA and CDR2 SQIVND (reference sequence). The J segment lost 4 bases and the V segment lost 6 bases, leaving 1 base of the junction unmatched. The CDR3 spans 14 residues. Here the CDR3 DNA reads TGTGCCAGTAGAGACAGGGGGTATAATTCACCCCTCCACTTT. It specifies CASRDRGYNSPLHF.

Here the CDR3 reads CASRGMAGSYEQYF. DNA of the CDR3: TGCGCCAGCAGGGGAATGGCGGGGTCCTACGAGCAGTACTTC. This chain links TRBV5-1 with TRBJ2-7; D might be TRBD2 (6 bases). V was cut by 5 bases and J by 1 base, with 13 bases left in between. Looked up from germline, CDR1 is SGHRS and CDR2 is YFSETQ. CDR3 length equals 14 residues.

The chain couples TRBV7-2 to TRBJ2-1; D gene unclear. Germline assignment: CDR1 SGHTA and CDR2 FQGNSA. V gave up 3 bases and J gave up 15 bases, with 12 bases separating them. CDR3 size: 11 residues. CDR3 sequence reads: CASSLQIILFF. The CDR3 bases are TGTGCCAGCAGCTTGCAGATTATTTTGTTCTTC.

V usage is TRBV29-1 and J usage is TRBJ2-7; no definite D call. V was cut by 4 bases and J by 0 bases, with 10 bases left in between. The CDR3 loop spans 13 amino acids. Germline CDR1 and CDR2: SQVTM and ANQGSEA. The CDR3 DNA reads as TGCAGCGTTGGGGCACCGAGCTCCTACGAGCAGTACTTC. This gives the protein CSVGAPSSYEQYF.

This clone was seen a single time. The V and J genes are TRBV19 and TRBJ2-1, with TRBD2 identical over 10 bases. V lost 5 bases, J lost 2 bases, and 3 bases stayed unmatched. CDR1 and CDR2 (germline): LNHDA, SQIVND (reference sequence). The CDR3 is 15 residues long. CDR3 DNA: TGTGCCAGTAGTCGACTAGCGGGCCCCTACAATGAGCAGTTCTTC. Its translation: CASSRLAGPYNEQFF.

CDR3 DNA: TGCGCCAGCAGTGGACAGTTTAATTCACCCCTCCACTTT. This encodes CASSGQFNSPLHF. The chain couples TRBV10-2 to TRBJ1-6; possibly TRBD1 for D (5 bases). V gave up 4 bases and J gave up 6 bases, with 7 bases separating them. This CDR3 comprises 13 residues. Germline V gene data show CDR1 as WSHSY and CDR2 as SAAADI.

This sequence joins TRBV27 and TRBJ2-3, with TRBD1 identical over 8 bases. J gave up 5 bases and V 4 bases, and 8 bases lay outside the gene matches. CDR3 length equals 15 residues. Germline V gene data show CDR1 as MNHEY and CDR2 as SMNVEV (reference sequence). DNA of the CDR3: TGTGCCAGCAGTTCACCAGGGACAGGTGGAGATACGCAGTATTTT. This codes for CASSSPGTGGDTQYF.